Each of the 29 T cell receptor beta chains below was sequenced from the same sample in a study of T cell repertoires in cytomegalovirus infection. TCRdb passed the reads through MiXCR, listing each CDR3 protein once. The sample yields 200,000 to 250,000 distinct CDR3 sequences, about 20% seen once. Sequenced input: CD8+ T cells from PBMCs. All receptors derive from a human donor in good health (CMV status not recorded). Some clones in this sample may be carry-over from other donors' samples.

The rearrangement uses TRBV29-1 and TRBJ2-1; tentative D call: TRBD2 (6 bases). CDR1 and CDR2 (germline): SQVTM, ANQGSEA. V lost 1 base, J lost 0 bases, and 13 bases lay in between. The CDR3 is 16 amino acids. The CDR3 protein is CSVEVRDGSSYNEQFF. CDR3 DNA: TGCAGCGTTGAAGTTAGGGACGGGAGCTCCTACAATGAGCAGTTCTTC.

The genes are TRBV10-3 and TRBJ2-5, with D uncertain. The V gene's germline CDR1 is ENHRY and CDR2 SYGVKD. V was shortened by 4 bases and J by 4 bases, with 10 bases between the two germline ends. The length of the CDR3 is 13 residues. In DNA form, the CDR3 reads TGTGCCATCAGTGTTCACACGACAGAGACCCAGTACTTC. Its protein is CAISVHTTETQYF.

This clonotype was observed at least ten times. The chain is built from TRBV6-2 or TRBV6-3 and TRBJ2-2; D is ambiguous. Germline V gene sequence: CDR1 MNHEY, CDR2 SVGEGT. Trimming took off 0 bases at V and 2 bases at J, with 10 bases between the two ends. The CDR3 covers 16 residues. This CDR3 is CASSYSASPNTGELFF. CDR3 sequence (DNA): TGTGCCAGCAGTTACTCGGCCAGTCCCAACACCGGGGAGCTGTTTTTT.

This sequence joins TRBV2 and TRBJ1-2; D is unclear. CDR3 length: 15 amino acids. Germline V gene sequence: CDR1 SNHLY, CDR2 FYNNEI. V dropped 4 bases and J dropped 8 bases, with 20 bases sitting between them. Here the CDR3 DNA reads TGTGCCAGCAGTGGCGGCGCGGCCCTGTCTCTCGGCTACACCTTC. It codes for CASSGGAALSLGYTF.

V usage is TRBV29-1 and J usage is TRBJ2-1; the D call may be TRBD1 or TRBD2 (5 bases each). The V and J ends lost 4 bases and 8 bases respectively, with 12 bases between them. The CDR3 totals 12 residues. Looked up from germline, CDR1 is SQVTM and CDR2 is ANQGSEA. CDR3 in DNA: TGCAGCGTTGGTAGGTTGGGGGATGAGCAGTTCTTC. Protein product: CSVGRLGDEQFF.

This clonotype was observed a few times. The chain recombines TRBV20-1 with TRBJ2-7; D not resolved. Germline V CDR1 and CDR2: DFQATT, SNEGSKA (reference sequence). The CDR3 covers 15 residues. V lost 4 bases to trimming and J lost 2 bases, with 18 bases between them. CDR3 DNA: TGCAGTGCTACCATCTTAGGTCCTAGTACCTACGAGCAGTACTTC. This codes for CSATILGPSTYEQYF.

This clonotype came up many times. The V call is TRBV20-1, the J call TRBJ2-1, with TRBD2 matching 13 bases. The CDR3 sequence is 18 residues long. V dropped 0 bases and J dropped 3; count of bases not matched to a gene: 8. Germline CDR1 DFQATT, CDR2 SNEGSKA (reference sequence). The CDR3 loop reads CSARDLGTSGVYYNEQFF. The CDR3 DNA sequence: TGCAGTGCTAGAGATCTTGGGACTAGCGGGGTATACTACAATGAGCAGTTCTTC.

Concerning this clonotype: With a much larger clone just one base away, this may be a read error. This chain uses TRBV2 with TRBJ2-1; weak D call: TRBD2 (6 bases). This CDR3 has 14 amino acids. The V gene's germline CDR1 is SNHLY and CDR2 FYNNEI. CDR3 protein: CASVSGEEFNEQLF. As DNA, the CDR3 is TGTGCCAGCGTTTCCGGGGAGGAGTTCAATGAGCAGCTCTTC.

The chain links TRBV28 to TRBJ1-5; D not certain. This CDR3 region has 13 residues. Between the trimmed V and J ends, which lost 3 bases and 15 bases, there was a span of 18 bases. The germline gives CDR1 MDHEN, CDR2 SYDVKM. The DNA of the CDR3 is TGTGCCAGCAGTTTTCAAGTACTTTCCCTCAGGCATTTT. Residues: CASSFQVLSLRHF.

This clonotype was counted only a few times. The chain couples TRBV6-1 to TRBJ2-7; D gene uncertain. Germline V gene sequence: CDR1 MNHNS, CDR2 SASEGT. The ends were cut back, 3 bases at V and 0 bases at J, with 6 bases in the middle. This CDR3 contains 13 residues. CDR3 region: CASSETVSYEQYF. CDR3 bases: TGTGCCAGCAGTGAGACGGTCTCCTACGAGCAGTACTTC.

The chain couples TRBV5-8 to TRBJ1-2, with 9 bases identical to TRBD1. The germline CDR1 and CDR2 sequences are SGHTS and YDEGEE. The CDR3 sequence is 14 residues long. The V gene end was trimmed by 4 bases and the J gene end by 13 bases; junction bases not matched to a gene: 14. The chain's CDR3 is CASSRSGQGPPSTF. The CDR3 DNA reads TGTGCCAGCAGCCGATCGGGACAGGGCCCACCGTCCACCTTC.

This chain connects TRBV28 to TRBJ1-3; a possible D gene is TRBD1 (5 bases). The germline V gene has CDR1 MDHEN and CDR2 SYDVKM. CDR3 size: 13 residues. The V gene lost 4 bases and the J gene lost 3 bases, with 7 bases spanning the gap. CDR3 coding DNA: TGTGCCAGCAGTTCGACAGATGGAAACACCATATATTTT. It yields the protein CASSSTDGNTIYF.

The chain is built from TRBV19 and TRBJ1-1; 8 bases align to TRBD1. V lost 6 bases, J lost 4 bases, and 7 bases stayed unmatched. CDR3 size: 14 residues. Germline V gene data show CDR1 as LNHDA and CDR2 as SQIVND (reference sequence). CDR3 coding DNA: TGTGCCAGTAGCAGCGACAGGGGTATCACTGAAGCTTTCTTT. It is translated as CASSSDRGITEAFF.

This clonotype was picked up many times. The chain combines TRBV28 with TRBJ2-7; D gene uncertain. The germline CDR1 and CDR2 sequences are MDHEN and SYDVKM. This CDR3 region has 13 residues. V lost 2 bases, J lost 2 bases, and 7 bases lay in between. CDR3 amino acids: CASSLVDTYEQYF. The CDR3 DNA sequence: TGTGCCAGCAGTTTAGTCGATACCTACGAGCAGTACTTC. Combining the CDR3 with reference TRBV28 and TRBJ2-7 gives the whole variable domain DVKVTQSSRYLVKRTGEKVFLECVQDMDHENMFWYRQDPGLGLRLIYFSYDVKMKEKGDIPEGYSVSREKKERFSLILESASTNQTSMYLCASSLVDTYEQYFGPGTRLTVT.

The chain combines TRBV2 with TRBJ2-7; TRBD2 matches at 11 bases. The CDR3 runs 14 residues. V shed 1 base, J shed 7 bases, and the junction held 3 bases outside the gene matches. Germline V gene sequence: CDR1 SNHLY, CDR2 FYNNEI. The chain's CDR3 is CASSEGLAGREQYF. The CDR3, as DNA: TGTGCCAGCAGTGAAGGACTAGCGGGGCGGGAGCAGTACTTC.

V and J are TRBV7-6 and TRBJ2-7, with a weak D call TRBD2 (6 bases). Trimming pared 0 bases from V and 5 bases from J, leaving 11 bases between. This CDR3 region has 14 residues. The V gene's germline CDR1 is SGHVS and CDR2 FNYEAQ. The CDR3 nucleotides are TGTGCCAGCAGCTTAGCGGGTGGCGGGGACGAGCAGTACTTC. Translated: CASSLAGGGDEQYF.

This clonotype came up a few times. V and J are TRBV11-2 and TRBJ2-3; D remains ambiguous. The germline V gene encodes CDR1 SGHAT and CDR2 FQNNGV. Trimming removed 8 bases from V and 2 bases from J, with 11 bases in between. The CDR3 has 13 residues. CDR3 in amino acids: CASRRGFTDTQYF. CDR3 bases: TGTGCCAGCCGTCGAGGATTCACAGATACGCAGTATTTT. Complete variable domain (other parts from reference TRBV11-2 and TRBJ2-3): EAGVAQSPRYKIIEKRQSVAFWCNPISGHATLYWYQQILGQGPKLLIQFQNNGVVDDSQLPKDRFSAERLKGVDSTLKIQPAKLEDSAVYLCASRRGFTDTQYFGPGTRLTVL.

In its sample, this clonotype was seen a few times. This chain's CDR3 is CASSEALSSSYEQYF. The CDR3 DNA reads as TGTGCCAGCAGTGAAGCGCTTTCCAGCTCCTACGAGCAGTACTTC. The chain carries TRBV2 and TRBJ2-7; D is unclear. The V end lost 0 bases, the J end lost 0 bases, and 9 bases lay between the germline ends. This CDR3 has 15 residues. CDR1 is SNHLY, CDR2 FYNNEI, per germline.

The V gene is TRBV20-1, the J gene TRBJ2-7; 14 bases align to TRBD2. The CDR3 is 14 residues long. Germline CDR1 and CDR2: DFQATT and SNEGSKA (reference sequence). V trimming: 2 bases; J trimming: 7 bases; junction bases outside the gene matches: 4. This CDR3 is CSARRLAGGLEQYF. CDR3 coding DNA: TGCAGTGCTAGAAGACTAGCGGGGGGGCTGGAGCAGTACTTC.

The chain uses TRBV4-1 and TRBJ1-1; tentative D call: TRBD1 (5 bases). Germline CDR1 and CDR2: MGHRA and YSYEKL. The V gene lost 0 bases and the J gene lost 4 bases, with 15 bases spanning the gap. CDR3 length equals 16 residues. DNA for the CDR3: TGCGCCAGCAGCCAAGATTGGCCCTCGGGGGGCACTGAAGCTTTCTTT. This translates into CASSQDWPSGGTEAFF.

This clonotype has only a few counts. J is TRBJ1-3 and V is TRBV20-1; the D is unclear. V dropped 6 bases and J dropped 0 bases, with 15 bases sitting between them. This CDR3 region has 15 residues. Germline V gene data show CDR1 as DFQATT and CDR2 as SNEGSKA (reference sequence). CDR3 coding DNA: TGCAGTGCCGAAGGAGACGGGCCCTCTGGAAACACCATATATTTT. This codes for CSAEGDGPSGNTIYF.

In regard to this clonotype: This clone may be a read error of a much larger clone one base away. V is TRBV7-2 and J is TRBJ2-3, with D hard to call. Germline CDR1 reads SGHTA; CDR2 reads FQGNSA. Trimming removed 7 bases at V and 5 bases at J, with 10 bases between. The CDR3 has 12 residues. The CDR3: CASNSRLDTQYF. The CDR3, as DNA: TGTGCCAGCAACTCCCGCTTAGATACGCAGTATTTT.

The genes are TRBV4-1 and TRBJ2-1, with a possible D match to TRBD2 (6 bases). V lost 0 bases and J lost 6, with 12 bases in between. The CDR3 sequence is 15 residues long. Germline V CDR1 and CDR2: MGHRA, YSYEKL. CDR3 loop: CASSQDGGFSNEQFF. In nucleotides, the CDR3 is TGCGCCAGCAGCCAAGATGGAGGGTTCAGCAATGAGCAGTTCTTC.

This clonotype was seen ten or more times. The V call is TRBV20-1, the J call TRBJ1-1; 8 bases map to TRBD1. The ends lost 0 bases at V and 1 base at J; junction bases unmatched: 4. Germline-derived CDR1 and CDR2 are DFQATT and SNEGSKA (reference sequence). The CDR3 extends over 15 amino acids. For the CDR3, the DNA is TGCAGTGCTAGAGATCGGGACAGGCCGAACACTGAAGCTTTCTTT. Its protein is CSARDRDRPNTEAFF.

J is TRBJ2-2 and V is TRBV28; D is unclear. This CDR3 spans 17 amino acids. Germline CDR1 is MDHEN and CDR2 is SYDVKM. Trimming took off 9 bases at V and 0 bases at J, with 20 bases between the two ends. The DNA for the CDR3 is TGTGCCAGTCCCTTTAAAGATCCTACTACGAACACCGGGGAGCTGTTTTTT. It codes for CASPFKDPTTNTGELFF.

The table lists this clonotype with a count of one. The chain employs TRBV7-4 and TRBJ2-7, with D perhaps matching TRBD1 (6 bases). The CDR3 runs 16 residues. Per the germline V gene, CDR1 is SGHVT and CDR2 is SQSDAQ. V was clipped by 1 base and J by 0 bases, with 13 bases between them. The CDR3, as DNA: TGTGCCAGCAGCTTAGGGGGACACCATAGCTCCTACGAGCAGTACTTC. It is translated as CASSLGGHHSSYEQYF.

This clonotype showed up just a few times. This chain connects TRBV7-9 to TRBJ2-7, with TRBD2 matching 11 bases. Germline trimming cut 8 bases from V and 7 bases from J; bases unmatched to any gene: 13. This CDR3 has 15 amino acids. In germline, CDR1 is SEHNR, CDR2 FQNEAQ (reference sequence). The CDR3 nucleotides are TGTGCCAGCGGGTTTACTAGCGGGGGCCCGGGGGAGCAGTACTTC. It codes for CASGFTSGGPGEQYF.

V usage is TRBV28 and J usage is TRBJ1-1; 10 nucleotides line up with TRBD1. Germline CDR1 MDHEN, CDR2 SYDVKM. With V trimmed by 3 bases and J by 2 bases, 3 bases remained unmatched. The CDR3 is 15 amino acids. The CDR3 sequence is CASSFDRGLNTEAFF. CDR3 DNA sequence: TGTGCCAGCAGTTTTGACAGGGGGCTTAACACTGAAGCTTTCTTT.

The table lists this clonotype with many counts. The genes are TRBV28 and TRBJ2-7; TRBD2 might be the D (6 bases). Trimming took 5 bases from V and 3 from J, leaving 14 bases between them. The V gene's germline CDR1 is MDHEN and CDR2 SYDVKM. This CDR3 region has 14 residues. The DNA of the CDR3 is TGTGCCAGCAGTGCAGCGGAGGGGAGCTACGAGCAGTACTTC. As protein: CASSAAEGSYEQYF.